This entry lists 2 T cell receptor beta chains sequenced from one sample in a study of post-analysis software for immune sequencing data (dated by TCRdb to the mid-2010s). Library creation used PCR. The sequencer was an Illumina HiSeq 2500. Unique molecular identifiers were incorporated into TCR beta cDNA libraries to reduce PCR and sequencing biases. TCRdb passed the public sequencing reads through fastp at Q25 and MiXCR, retaining productive beta sequences. When rows share a CDR3 protein, they turn into one entry using the most common DNA and genes. For this sample the table gives about 460,000 distinct CDR3 sequences, of which less than 45% were detected only once. The ten largest clones take up 9% to 14% of the sample. These receptors lack a known antigen. Overall results and qualifications from the work: A few TRBV segments, including TRBV5-6, TRBV5-1 and TRBV20-1, were significantly more frequent in patients than controls.

Sequencing was done on a sample of blood. All receptors derive from a girl under 18 with multiple sclerosis.

This clonotype was seen more than once but under ten times. The rearrangement joins TRBV27 to TRBJ2-5; D may be TRBD1 (5 bases). This CDR3 region has 14 residues. V gave up 6 bases and J gave up 4 bases, with 15 bases separating them. Germline V lookup: CDR1 MNHEY, CDR2 SMNVEV (reference sequence). The CDR3 loop reads CASSPRTGGETQYF. CDR3 nucleotides: TGTGCCAGCAGCCCTCGCACAGGCGGAGAGACCCAGTACTTC.

This chain links TRBV28 with TRBJ2-5, with D possibly matching TRBD2 (6 bases). The length of the CDR3 is 13 residues. Trimming left V 11 bases short and J 4 bases short, with 17 bases between. CDR1 is MDHEN, CDR2 SYDVKM, per germline. CDR3 DNA sequence: TGTGCCGCTGATCGGGGGATCCCAGAGACCCAGTACTTC. It codes for CAADRGIPETQYF.